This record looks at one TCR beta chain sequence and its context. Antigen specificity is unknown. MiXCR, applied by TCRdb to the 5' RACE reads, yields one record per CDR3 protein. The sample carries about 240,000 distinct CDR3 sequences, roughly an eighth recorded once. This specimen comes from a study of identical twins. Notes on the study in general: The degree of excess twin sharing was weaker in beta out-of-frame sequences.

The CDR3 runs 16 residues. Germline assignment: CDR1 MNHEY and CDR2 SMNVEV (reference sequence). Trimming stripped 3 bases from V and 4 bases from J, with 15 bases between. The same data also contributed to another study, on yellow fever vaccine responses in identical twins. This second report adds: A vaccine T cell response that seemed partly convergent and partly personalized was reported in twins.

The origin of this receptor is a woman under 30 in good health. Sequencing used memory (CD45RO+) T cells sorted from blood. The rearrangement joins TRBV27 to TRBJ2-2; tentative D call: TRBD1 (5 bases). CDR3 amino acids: CASSFRGLQGTGELFF. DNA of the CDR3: TGTGCCAGCAGTTTTCGAGGCCTCCAGGGCACCGGGGAGCTGTTTTTT.